Sequencing of this T cell receptor (beta chain) was carried out in a study of cytomegalovirus exposure and HLA in healthy donors. The primer mix had 60 Vbeta and 13 Jbeta primers. Libraries were prepared by immunoSEQ multiplex PCR; TCRdb keeps only in-frame clonotypes and omits some of them. Of 100,000 to 120,000 clones listed, nearly 80% were seen once; the top ten hold around 1.2%. Germline V lookup: CDR1 SNHLY, CDR2 FYNNEI. The CDR3 spans 15 residues. V was clipped by 5 bases and J by 6 bases; unmatched bases: 3. Notes on this clone: Its antigen is as yet unknown.

Study-wide findings and caveats: A later analysis showed HLA-associated TCR beta chains outstripping equally common others in clonal expansion. A later analysis appeared to link common viral pathogens to several of the most significant clusters. The study put 150 or so TCR beta chains on its list as cytomegalovirus-associated.

The origin of this receptor is a woman in her twenties or thirties in good health and CMV-seronegative. The sequenced material came from PBMCs. The chain has TRBV2 and TRBJ2-1; the match to TRBD2 covers 14 bases. The CDR3 DNA reads as TGTGCCAGCAGTTGGACTAGCGGGGGGCCCAATGAGCAGTTCTTC. It encodes CASSWTSGGPNEQFF. The full variable domain, rest sourced from reference TRBV2 and TRBJ2-1, is EPEVTQTPSHQVTQMGQEVILRCVPISNHLYFYWYRQILGQKVEFLVSFYNNEISEKSEIFDDQFSVERPDGSNFTLKIRSTKLEDSAMYFCASSWTSGGPNEQFFGPGTRLTVL.